The 24 T cell receptor beta chains below were found in one sample sequenced in a study of OX40 agonist ivuxolimab in advanced cancers. The library was made by the immunoSEQ multiplex PCR assay. Held by TCRdb, this immuneACCESS table contains in-frame sequences only and omits some clones. Under half of the omission traces to an unresolved V gene where checked; the cause of the rest is unknown. This sample holds around 76,000 clones; around four fifths were observed only once. Clones ranked in the top ten supply approximately 5% of the sample. Source: CD4+ or CD8+ T cells sorted from blood, taken in a trial of the OX40 agonist ivuxolimab. All receptors derive from an adult with an advanced solid tumor such as melanoma, head and neck, liver or kidney cancer.

The CDR3 nucleotides read TGTGCCAGCAGTTACCACAGAGATCAGCCCCAGCATTTT. Amino acids: CASSYHRDQPQHF. The genes are TRBV28 and TRBJ1-5, with D unclear. With 4 bases removed from V and 5 bases from J, the gap between germline ends came to 9 bases. The CDR3 is 13 residues long. Per the germline V gene, CDR1 is MDHEN and CDR2 is SYDVKM.

The chain uses TRBV6-5 and TRBJ1-3; D is ambiguous. In germline, CDR1 is MNHEY, CDR2 SVGAGI. CDR3 size: 13 residues. Trimming took 6 bases from V and 0 from J, leaving 6 bases between them. The CDR3 region is CASSKSSGNTIYF. The CDR3 DNA sequence: TGTGCCAGCAGCAAGAGCTCTGGAAACACCATATATTTT.

This chain connects TRBV2 to TRBJ1-1, with a weak D call TRBD1 (6 bases). The germline V and J ends were trimmed by 5 bases and 3 bases, with 16 bases remaining between them. The CDR3 consists of 15 residues. CDR1 and CDR2 (germline): SNHLY, FYNNEI. DNA for the CDR3: TGTGCCAGCAGTTGGGGGGGCGCGGCGTACACTGAAGCTTTCTTT. Amino acids: CASSWGGAAYTEAFF.

The chain couples TRBV7-8 to TRBJ1-5, with D possibly being TRBD1 (6 bases). Germline V gene sequence: CDR1 SGHVS, CDR2 FQNEAQ. The CDR3 sequence is 14 residues long. V was trimmed by 5 bases and J by 9 bases, leaving 17 bases between them. CDR3 nucleotide sequence: TGTGCCAGCAGCCCGGGGGACATTCGGCGGCCCCAGCATTTT. Translated: CASSPGDIRRPQHF.

The V and J genes are TRBV23-1 and TRBJ2-7, with 8 bases that match TRBD1. TRBV23-1 is classed as an ORF, of uncertain function. The CDR3 consists of 17 residues. The J segment lost 0 bases and the V segment lost 1 base, leaving 8 bases of the junction unmatched. The CDR3 loop is CASSQLGRDRNSYEQYF. The CDR3 DNA reads as TGCGCCAGCAGTCAATTGGGTAGGGACAGGAACTCCTACGAGCAGTACTTC.

The rearrangement links TRBV29-1 to TRBJ2-1; the D gene is possibly TRBD2 (5 bases). V lost 4 bases, J lost 9 bases, and 13 bases lay in between. The germline V gene has CDR1 SQVTM and CDR2 ANQGSEA. The CDR3 consists of 12 residues. CDR3 region: CSVVGSRTEQFF. Here the CDR3 DNA reads TGCAGCGTTGTAGGGAGTCGTACTGAGCAGTTCTTC.

The genes are TRBV19 and TRBJ1-3; 8 bases match TRBD1. Germline assignment: CDR1 LNHDA and CDR2 SQIVND (reference sequence). With V trimmed by 8 bases and J by 0 bases, 0 bases remained unmatched. CDR3 length: 13 amino acids. For the CDR3, the DNA is TGTGCCAGTGGACAGGGCTCTGGAAACACCATATATTTT. Amino acids: CASGQGSGNTIYF.

The rearrangement uses TRBV18 and TRBJ1-4; D remains unclear. CDR1 is KGHSH, CDR2 LQKENI, per germline. V was trimmed by 2 bases and J by 8 bases, leaving 9 bases between them. This CDR3 contains 13 residues. The CDR3 coding sequence is TGTGCCAGCTCACCAGGGGTTGGCGAAAAACTGTTTTTT. It codes for CASSPGVGEKLFF.

The genes are TRBV18 and TRBJ2-3; no clear D gene. The ends were cut back, 4 bases at V and 4 bases at J, with 9 bases in the middle. Germline assignment: CDR1 KGHSH and CDR2 LQKENI. The CDR3 sequence is 13 residues long. The CDR3 bases are TGTGCCAGCTCACTTGGAGAGGCAGATACGCAGTATTTT. It translates to CASSLGEADTQYF. The variable domain in full, with the rest retrieved from reference TRBV18 and TRBJ2-3, is NAGVMQNPRHLVRRRGQEARLRCSPMKGHSHVYWYRQLPEEGLKFMVYLQKENIIDESGMPKERFSAEFPKEGPSILRIQQVVRGDSAAYFCASSLGEADTQYFGPGTRLTVL.

The chain couples TRBV6-5 to TRBJ1-5; D unclear. The V gene lost 10 bases and the J gene lost 3 bases, with 13 bases spanning the gap. Germline V gene sequence: CDR1 MNHEY, CDR2 SVGAGI. The CDR3 consists of 13 residues. The DNA for the CDR3 is TGTGCCACCCGGGTGACCCTCAATCAGCCCCAGCATTTT. The encoded protein is CATRVTLNQPQHF.

This clone was detected a few times. V gene TRBV2 combines with J gene TRBJ2-3; 9 bases are shared with TRBD2. Looked up from germline, CDR1 is SNHLY and CDR2 is FYNNEI. The CDR3 has 14 residues. Trimming removed 3 bases from V and 5 bases from J; junction bases left unmatched: 3. This CDR3 reads CASSELAGQDTQYF. The DNA for the CDR3 is TGTGCCAGCAGTGAGCTAGCGGGACAAGATACGCAGTATTTT.

V usage is TRBV2 and J usage is TRBJ1-5; 7 bases align to TRBD1. The CDR3 extends over 14 amino acids. CDR1 and CDR2 from the germline V gene are SNHLY and FYNNEI. J lost 4 bases, V lost 5 bases, and 5 bases had no gene match. CDR3 region: CASSTFRGNQPQHF. The DNA for the CDR3 is TGTGCCAGCAGTACATTCAGGGGGAATCAGCCCCAGCATTTT.

The chain employs TRBV19 and TRBJ1-3; a possible D gene is TRBD1 (6 bases). The CDR3 consists of 18 residues. Germline V CDR1 and CDR2: LNHDA, SQIVND (reference sequence). V was clipped by 3 bases and J by 0 bases, with 18 bases between them. CDR3 sequence: CASSIDRSSPSSGNTIYF. CDR3 DNA sequence: TGTGCCAGTAGTATCGACAGGTCCTCCCCGAGCTCTGGAAACACCATATATTTT.

The chain links TRBV6-1 to TRBJ2-2; D may correspond to TRBD1 or TRBD2 (5 bases each). Germline lookup yields CDR1 MNHNS and CDR2 SASEGT. V was cut by 10 bases and J by 8 bases, with 17 bases left in between. The CDR3 runs to 13 residues. The DNA for the CDR3 is TGTGCCAACCGGGACGGTTCGAGGGGGGAGCTGTTTTTT. Its protein product is CANRDGSRGELFF.

The CDR3 spells CASSRDRGLTNEKLFF. The CDR3 DNA follows: TGTGCCAGCAGTCGGGACAGGGGGCTAACTAATGAAAAACTGTTTTTT. The V gene is TRBV28, the J gene TRBJ1-4, with 12 positions matching TRBD1. Germline V lookup: CDR1 MDHEN, CDR2 SYDVKM. V lost 5 bases and J lost 1; bases outside the gene matches: 2. The CDR3 is made up of 16 amino acids.

This clone was found once. The gene calls are TRBV7-6 and TRBJ2-7; 7 bases map to TRBD1. The V gene's germline CDR1 is SGHVS and CDR2 FNYEAQ. This CDR3 region has 14 residues. Losses at the gene ends were 5 bases for V and 3 bases for J; bases not matched to a gene: 7. This chain's CDR3 is CASSRYRQGYEQYF. The DNA of the CDR3 is TGTGCCAGCAGCCGTTACCGACAGGGCTACGAGCAGTACTTC.

The rearrangement uses TRBV28 and TRBJ2-7; no reliable D call. Trimming stripped 3 bases from V and 0 bases from J, with 9 bases between. CDR1 and CDR2 from the germline V gene are MDHEN and SYDVKM. The CDR3 runs 14 residues. DNA for the CDR3: TGTGCCAGCAGTTTTGGCAGTCTCTCCTACGAGCAGTACTTC. This encodes CASSFGSLSYEQYF.

The chain is built from TRBV14 and TRBJ2-7, with 10 bases that match TRBD2. The CDR3 covers 16 residues. V lost 1 base and J lost 4; bases outside the gene matches: 7. The germline gives CDR1 SGHDN, CDR2 FVKESK. The CDR3 DNA reads TGTGCCAGCAGCCAAGGGTTCCTAGCGGGAGATTACGAGCAGTACTTC. Protein product: CASSQGFLAGDYEQYF.

V gene TRBV19 combines with J gene TRBJ2-2, with TRBD2 identical over 11 bases. This CDR3 spans 18 amino acids. Per the germline V gene, CDR1 is LNHDA and CDR2 is SQIVND (reference sequence). With V trimmed by 7 bases and J by 0 bases, 10 bases remained unmatched. The CDR3 reads CASMGASGRPSNTGELFF. CDR3 sequence (DNA): TGTGCCAGTATGGGGGCTAGCGGGAGGCCCTCGAACACCGGGGAGCTGTTTTTT.

The rearrangement joins TRBV5-1 to TRBJ1-2; 7 nucleotides match TRBD1. The CDR3 spans 13 residues. Germline CDR1 SGHRS, CDR2 YFSETQ. The trim removed 1 base at V and 5 bases at J, leaving 2 bases unmatched. This CDR3 reads CASSLQQGYGYTF. The CDR3 bases are TGCGCCAGCAGCTTGCAACAGGGGTATGGCTACACCTTC.

The rearrangement joins TRBV5-1 to TRBJ2-7; no clear D. The V end lost 0 bases, the J end lost 5 bases, and 12 bases lay between the germline ends. Germline V gives CDR1 SGHRS, CDR2 YFSETQ. This CDR3 is 14 amino acids long. In DNA, the CDR3 is TGCGCCAGCAGCTTGGCCGGACCTCCGGACGAGCAGTACTTC. Its protein product is CASSLAGPPDEQYF.

V gene TRBV7-6 combines with J gene TRBJ2-2, with D perhaps matching TRBD1 (6 bases). Per the germline V gene, CDR1 is SGHVS and CDR2 is FNYEAQ. The CDR3 consists of 17 residues. With 2 bases removed from V and 0 bases from J, the gap between germline ends came to 13 bases. CDR3 sequence reads: CASSLYSAGANTGELFF. The CDR3 region has the DNA TGTGCCAGCAGCTTATATTCGGCAGGGGCGAACACCGGGGAGCTGTTTTTT.

CDR3 bases: TGTGCCAGCAGCACCTATGGACAGGCCTCCGACCCGAACACTGAAGCTTTCTTT. Its translation: CASSTYGQASDPNTEAFF. V is TRBV5-8 and J is TRBJ1-1; 7 bases fit TRBD1. The CDR3 runs to 18 residues. Germline V gene lookup returns CDR1 SGHTS and CDR2 YDEGEE. The junction had 16 bases not matched to a gene; V was cut back by 4 bases and J by 1 base. Together with reference TRBV5-8 and TRBJ1-1, the CDR3 gives the full variable domain: EAGVTQSPTHLIKTRGQQATLRCSPISGHTSVYWYQQALGLGLQFLLWYDEGEERNRGNFPPRFSGRQFPNYSSELNVNALELEDSALYLCASSTYGQASDPNTEAFFGQGTRLTVV.

A few counts support this clone. The chain combines TRBV14 with TRBJ1-3; unclear D gene. Germline V lookup: CDR1 SGHDN, CDR2 FVKESK. The CDR3 runs to 16 residues. The V and J ends lost 0 bases and 4 bases respectively, with 13 bases between them. The CDR3 nucleotides are TGTGCCAGCAGCCAAGAAAGGGTTTGGAGCGGAAACACCATATATTTT. It codes for CASSQERVWSGNTIYF.